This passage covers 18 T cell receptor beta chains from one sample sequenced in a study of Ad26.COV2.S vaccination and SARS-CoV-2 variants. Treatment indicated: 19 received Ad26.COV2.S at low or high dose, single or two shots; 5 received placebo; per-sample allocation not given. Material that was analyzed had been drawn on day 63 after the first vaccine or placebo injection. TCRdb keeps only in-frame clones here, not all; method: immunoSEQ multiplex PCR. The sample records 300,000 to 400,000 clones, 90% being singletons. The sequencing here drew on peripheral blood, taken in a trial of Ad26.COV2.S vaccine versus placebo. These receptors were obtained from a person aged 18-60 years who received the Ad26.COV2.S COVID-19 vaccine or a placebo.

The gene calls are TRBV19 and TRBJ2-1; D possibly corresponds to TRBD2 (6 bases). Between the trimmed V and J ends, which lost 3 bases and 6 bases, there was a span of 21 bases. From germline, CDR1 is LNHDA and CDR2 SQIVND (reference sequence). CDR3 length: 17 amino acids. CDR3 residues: CASSILARGSGVNEQFF. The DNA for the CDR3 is TGTGCCAGTAGTATTTTAGCGAGGGGATCGGGGGTCAATGAGCAGTTCTTC. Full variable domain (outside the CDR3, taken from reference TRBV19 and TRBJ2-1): DGGITQSPKYLFRKEGQNVTLSCEQNLNHDAMYWYRQDPGQGLRLIYYSQIVNDFQKGDIAEGYSVSREKKESFPLTVTSAQKNPTAFYLCASSILARGSGVNEQFFGPGTRLTVL.

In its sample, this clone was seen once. The CDR3 protein is CASSFLWDTQYF. CDR3 DNA: TGTGCCAGCAGTTTCCTCTGGGATACGCAGTATTTT. The chain combines TRBV12-3 or TRBV12-4 with TRBJ2-3; D call uncertain. V lost 3 bases, J lost 6 bases, and 7 bases lay in between. The CDR3 sequence is 12 residues long.

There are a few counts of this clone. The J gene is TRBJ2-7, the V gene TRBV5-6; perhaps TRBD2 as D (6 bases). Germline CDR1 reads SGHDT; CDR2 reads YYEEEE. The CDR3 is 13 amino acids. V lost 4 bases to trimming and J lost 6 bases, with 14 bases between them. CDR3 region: CASSTVLGGEQYV. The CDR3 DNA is TGTGCCAGCAGCACGGTATTGGGGGGCGAGCAGTACGTC.

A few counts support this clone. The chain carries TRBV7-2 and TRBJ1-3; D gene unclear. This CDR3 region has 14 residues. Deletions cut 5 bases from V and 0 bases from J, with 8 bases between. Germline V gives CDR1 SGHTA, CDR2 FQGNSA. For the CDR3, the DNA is TGTGCCAGCAGCCCACAGATCTCTGGAAACACCATATATTTT. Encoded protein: CASSPQISGNTIYF.

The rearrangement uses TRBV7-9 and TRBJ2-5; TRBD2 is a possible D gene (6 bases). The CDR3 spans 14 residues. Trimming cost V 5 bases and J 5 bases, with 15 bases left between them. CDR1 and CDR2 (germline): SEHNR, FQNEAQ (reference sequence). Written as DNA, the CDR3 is TGTGCCAGCAGCCCAGGGACTGCCGGGGAGACCCAGTACTTC. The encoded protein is CASSPGTAGETQYF.

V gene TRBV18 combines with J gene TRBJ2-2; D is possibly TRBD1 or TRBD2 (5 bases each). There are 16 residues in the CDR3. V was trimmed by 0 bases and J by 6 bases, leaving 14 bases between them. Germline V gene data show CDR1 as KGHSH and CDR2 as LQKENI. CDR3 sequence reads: CASSPPFLGTAGELFF. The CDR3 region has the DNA TGTGCCAGCTCACCACCCTTCCTCGGGACCGCCGGGGAGCTGTTTTTT.

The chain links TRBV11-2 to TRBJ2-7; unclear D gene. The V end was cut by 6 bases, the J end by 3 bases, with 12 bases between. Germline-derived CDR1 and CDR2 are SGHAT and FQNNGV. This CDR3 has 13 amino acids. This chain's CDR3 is CASSSLGFYEQYF. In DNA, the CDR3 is TGTGCCAGCAGTTCTCTAGGGTTCTACGAGCAGTACTTC.

The CDR3 loop reads CSVEAQGSQPQHF. The CDR3 region has the DNA TGCAGCGTTGAAGCACAGGGGAGTCAGCCCCAGCATTTT. The V and J genes are TRBV29-1 and TRBJ1-5, with TRBD1 matching 7 bases. Trimming at V came to 1 base and at J to 6 bases, leaving 3 bases not matched to a gene. Germline CDR1 SQVTM, CDR2 ANQGSEA. CDR3 size: 13 residues.

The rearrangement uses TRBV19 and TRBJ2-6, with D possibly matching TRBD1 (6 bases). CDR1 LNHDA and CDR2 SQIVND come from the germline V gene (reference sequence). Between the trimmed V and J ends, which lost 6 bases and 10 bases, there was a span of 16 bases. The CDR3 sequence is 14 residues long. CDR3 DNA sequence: TGTGCCAGTAGCCCTCCGGGACACCCAAACGTCCTGACTTTC. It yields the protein CASSPPGHPNVLTF.

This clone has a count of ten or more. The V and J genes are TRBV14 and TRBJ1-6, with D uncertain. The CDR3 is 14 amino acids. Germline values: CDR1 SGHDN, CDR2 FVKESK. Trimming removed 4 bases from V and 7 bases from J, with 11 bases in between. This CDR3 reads CASSLLEGNSPLHF. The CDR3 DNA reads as TGTGCCAGCAGCCTACTCGAAGGAAATTCACCCCTCCACTTT.

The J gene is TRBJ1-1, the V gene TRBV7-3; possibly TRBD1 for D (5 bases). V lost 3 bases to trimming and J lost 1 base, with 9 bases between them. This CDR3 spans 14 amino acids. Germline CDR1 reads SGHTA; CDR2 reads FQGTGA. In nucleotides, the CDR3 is TGTGCCAGCAGCTTTTATAGGGGGAACACTGAAGCTTTCTTT. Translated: CASSFYRGNTEAFF.

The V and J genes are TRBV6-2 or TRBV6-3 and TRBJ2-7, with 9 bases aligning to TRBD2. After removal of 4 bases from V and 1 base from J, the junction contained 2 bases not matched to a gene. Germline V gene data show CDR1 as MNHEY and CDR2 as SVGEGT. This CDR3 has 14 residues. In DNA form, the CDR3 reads TGTGCCAGCAGTTTTAGCGGGAGTTCCTACGAGCAGTACGTC. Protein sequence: CASSFSGSSYEQYV.

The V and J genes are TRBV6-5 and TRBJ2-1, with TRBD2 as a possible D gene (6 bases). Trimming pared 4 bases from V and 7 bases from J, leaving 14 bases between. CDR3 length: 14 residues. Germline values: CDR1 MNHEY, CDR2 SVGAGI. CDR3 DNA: TGTGCCAGCAGTTCCACGGGGGTTACTAATGAGCAGTTCTTC. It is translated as CASSSTGVTNEQFF.

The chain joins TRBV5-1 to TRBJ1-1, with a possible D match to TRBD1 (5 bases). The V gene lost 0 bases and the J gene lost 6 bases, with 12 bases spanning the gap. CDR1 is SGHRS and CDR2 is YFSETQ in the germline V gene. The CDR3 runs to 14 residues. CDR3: CASSLGGGEAEAFF. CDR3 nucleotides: TGCGCCAGCAGCTTGGGTGGAGGGGAGGCTGAAGCTTTCTTT.

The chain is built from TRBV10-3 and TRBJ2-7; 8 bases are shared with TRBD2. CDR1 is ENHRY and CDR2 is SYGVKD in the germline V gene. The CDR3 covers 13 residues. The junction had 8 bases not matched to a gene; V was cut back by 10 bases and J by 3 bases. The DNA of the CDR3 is TGTGCCACCTCGAGAGCGGGAGACTACGAGCAGTACGTC. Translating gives CATSRAGDYEQYV.

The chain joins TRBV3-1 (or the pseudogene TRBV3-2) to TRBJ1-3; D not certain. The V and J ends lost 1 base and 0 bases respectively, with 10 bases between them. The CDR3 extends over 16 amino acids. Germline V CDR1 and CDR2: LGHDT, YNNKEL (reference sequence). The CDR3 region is CASSQGILRSGNTIYF. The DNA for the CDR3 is TGTGCCAGCAGCCAAGGGATCCTCCGCTCTGGAAACACCATATATTTT.

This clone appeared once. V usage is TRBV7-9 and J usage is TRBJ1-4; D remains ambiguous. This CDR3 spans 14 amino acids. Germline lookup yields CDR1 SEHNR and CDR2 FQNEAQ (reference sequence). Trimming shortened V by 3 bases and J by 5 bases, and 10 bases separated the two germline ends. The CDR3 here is CASSFPEENEKLFF. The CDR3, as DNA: TGTGCCAGCAGCTTTCCTGAAGAAAATGAAAAACTGTTTTTT.

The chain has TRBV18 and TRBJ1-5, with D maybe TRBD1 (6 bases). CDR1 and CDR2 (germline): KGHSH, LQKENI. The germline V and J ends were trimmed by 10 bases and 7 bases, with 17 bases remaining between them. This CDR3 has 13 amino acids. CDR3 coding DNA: TGTGCCACTACCCAGGGGTTAGAACAGCCCCAGCATTTT. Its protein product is CATTQGLEQPQHF.